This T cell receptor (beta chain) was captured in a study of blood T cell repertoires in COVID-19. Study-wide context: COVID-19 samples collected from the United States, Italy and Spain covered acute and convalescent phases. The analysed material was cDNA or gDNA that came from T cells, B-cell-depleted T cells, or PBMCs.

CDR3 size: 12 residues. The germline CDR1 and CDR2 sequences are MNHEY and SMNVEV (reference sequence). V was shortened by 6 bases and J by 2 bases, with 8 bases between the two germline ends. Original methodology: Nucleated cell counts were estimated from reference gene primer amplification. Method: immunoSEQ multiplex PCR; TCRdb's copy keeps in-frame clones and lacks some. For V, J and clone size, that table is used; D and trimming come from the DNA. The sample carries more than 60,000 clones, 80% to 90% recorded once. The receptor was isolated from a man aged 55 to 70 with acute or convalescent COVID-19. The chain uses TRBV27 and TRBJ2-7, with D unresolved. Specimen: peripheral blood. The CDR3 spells CASRGSTYEQYF. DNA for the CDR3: TGTGCCAGCAGGGGCAGTACCTACGAGCAGTACTTC.